What follows are 3 T cell receptor beta chains derived from one specimen sequenced in a study of blood T cell repertoires in COVID-19. Sequencing used immunoSEQ multiplex PCR; TCRdb keeps in-frame clones, though not all of them. Found here are 200,000 to 300,000 clones, around four fifths of them singletons; the top ten hold 5.5% to 7.5%. The sequencing sample was made of peripheral blood. The receptors stem from an older woman with active or convalescent COVID-19.

The chain links TRBV29-1 to TRBJ1-1; TRBD1 matches 12 bases. CDR3 length: 15 residues. V was pared by 8 bases and J by 5 bases, with 12 bases of the junction left unmatched. The germline V gene has CDR1 SQVTM and CDR2 ANQGSEA. The CDR3 sequence: CSLTGTGGVRTEAFF. As DNA, the CDR3 is TGCAGCTTAACCGGGACAGGGGGCGTCCGGACTGAAGCTTTCTTT.

This clone has just a few counts. This sequence joins TRBV5-8 and TRBJ2-7; weak D call: TRBD1 (5 bases). The CDR3 consists of 17 residues. V gave up 0 bases and J gave up 1 base, with 17 bases separating them. Germline V gives CDR1 SGHTS, CDR2 YDEGEE. The CDR3 loop is CASSLGLDSRLSYEQYV. CDR3 in DNA: TGTGCCAGCAGCTTGGGCCTTGACAGCCGCCTATCCTACGAGCAGTACGTC.

This chain uses TRBV5-1 with TRBJ2-3, with D unclear. The CDR3 length is 14 residues. Per the germline V gene, CDR1 is SGHRS and CDR2 is YFSETQ. Trimming pared 4 bases from V and 1 base from J, leaving 10 bases between. The CDR3 DNA reads TGCGCCAGCAGCCCGAGTAGTGGCACAGATACGCAGTATTTT. This sequence encodes CASSPSSGTDTQYF.